The 7 T cell receptor beta chains in this list originate from one sample, sequenced in a study of molecular identifiers for immune sequencing clone quantification. TCRdb used MiXCR to reprocess the PCR reads, holding one entry per CDR3 protein. The sample has 68,000 or so distinct CDR3 sequences, over 15% seen once. Sequenced: naive CD8+ T cells from blood, with Jurkat cell RNA spiked in. The subset denotes: FACS-sorted CD8+CD4-CCR7+CD45RA+ naive T cells. The receptors stem from a human donor in good health. Some libraries in this study had Jurkat cell RNA spiked in.

In its sample, this clonotype was seen a few times. An end of the junction differs from the germline gene, which may be a read error. The chain combines TRBV27 with TRBJ2-7, with TRBD2 identical over 10 bases. Germline CDR1 reads MNHEY; CDR2 reads SMNVEV (reference sequence). The CDR3 is 15 residues long. The CDR3 coding sequence is TGTGCCAGCAGTTTAGCCCTAGCGGGAGCCTACGAGAAGTACTTC. This gives the protein CASSLALAGAYEKYF.

The V gene is TRBV2, the J gene TRBJ2-5, with D unclear. V dropped 4 bases and J dropped 1 base, with 7 bases sitting between them. Germline CDR1 SNHLY, CDR2 FYNNEI. The CDR3 is 13 amino acids. CDR3 region: CASSVQPQETQYF. In DNA, the CDR3 is TGTGCCAGCAGTGTGCAGCCCCAAGAGACCCAGTACTTC.

The sample holds a few counts of this clonotype. A much more abundant neighbour one base away suggests this may be a read error. This chain connects TRBV4-3 to TRBJ2-2; TRBD2 matches at 9 bases. V dropped 0 bases and J dropped 10; count of bases not matched to a gene: 12. The CDR3 has 17 residues. The germline CDR1 and CDR2 sequences are LGHNA and YSLEER. The CDR3 DNA reads as TGCGCCAGCAGCCAAGAGGGTAGCGGGAGATTGGCCGAGGAGCTGTTTTTT. Residues: CASSQEGSGRLAEELFF.

This clonotype was found many times. J is TRBJ2-1 and V is TRBV14, with D possibly being TRBD1 or TRBD2 (6 bases each). V was shortened by 4 bases and J by 9 bases, with 19 bases between the two germline ends. This CDR3 has 15 amino acids. Germline V CDR1 and CDR2: SGHDN, FVKESK. Here the CDR3 DNA reads TGTGCCAGCAGCCCATACCCGGGGGCGATACGTGAGCAGTTCTTC. Translated, it gives CASSPYPGAIREQFF.

At least ten counts were recorded for this clonotype. This rearrangement joins TRBV6-6 to TRBJ1-6; possible D gene TRBD1, 5 bases. The ends were cut back, 0 bases at V and 2 bases at J, with 11 bases in the middle. Looked up from germline, CDR1 is MNHNY and CDR2 is SVGAGI (reference sequence). This CDR3 contains 17 residues. DNA for the CDR3: TGTGCCAGCAGTTACTCGTTAGGGGATACCTATAATTCACCCCTCCACTTT. This translates into CASSYSLGDTYNSPLHF.

This clonotype was found many times. This chain connects TRBV7-6 to TRBJ1-5; D might be TRBD1 (5 bases). The CDR3 spans 17 residues. CDR1 SGHVS and CDR2 FNYEAQ come from the germline V gene. Trimming removed 5 bases at V and 0 bases at J, with 17 bases between. The CDR3 nucleotides are TGTGCCAGCAGCGGAGACCGCAACAGGTATAGCAATCAGCCCCAGCATTTT. It specifies CASSGDRNRYSNQPQHF.

About this clonotype itself: This clone may be a read error of a much larger clone one base away. The conserved final phenylalanine or tryptophan is absent from the CDR3, which likely points to a read error. Here the CDR3 reads CASSLLDAEAFV. For the CDR3, the DNA is TGTGCCAGCAGTTTACTCGACGCTGAAGCTTTCGTT. V and J are TRBV28 and TRBJ1-1; D uncertain. Per the germline V gene, CDR1 is MDHEN and CDR2 is SYDVKM. The CDR3 totals 12 residues. V lost 2 bases and J lost 6, with 7 bases in between.